Listed here are 32 T cell receptor beta chains from one sample, sequenced in a study of Ad26.COV2.S vaccination and SARS-CoV-2 variants. The repertoire was sequenced with immunoSEQ multiplex PCR; TCRdb's copy has only in-frame clones and lacks some. This sample carries a few hundred thousand clones, around 89% of them seen once, and the ten largest clones take around 3.6%. Treatment defined: 15 to 20 received Ad26.COV2.S at low or high dose, single or two shots; about 5 received placebo; per-sample allocation not given. Vaccine and placebo recipients were sampled on day 63 after the first injection. The source was peripheral blood, collected in a trial of Ad26.COV2.S vaccine versus placebo. These receptors originate from a person aged 18-65 years who received the Ad26.COV2.S COVID-19 vaccine or a placebo.

V gene TRBV4-1 combines with J gene TRBJ2-5, with 9 bases aligning to TRBD1. The germline V gene encodes CDR1 MGHRA and CDR2 YSYEKL. This CDR3 comprises 14 residues. J gave up 4 bases and V 4 bases, and 4 bases lay outside the gene matches. CDR3 coding DNA: TGCGCCAGCAGCCTGCGACAGGGGGTAGAGACCCAGTACTTC. This codes for CASSLRQGVETQYF.

The chain couples TRBV28 to TRBJ2-7; no firm D call. CDR1 and CDR2 (germline): MDHEN, SYDVKM. Trimming removed 2 bases from V and 1 base from J, with 9 bases in between. The CDR3 is 14 amino acids. CDR3 region: CASSLDGSSYEQYF. For the CDR3, the DNA is TGTGCCAGCAGTTTAGATGGCAGTTCCTACGAGCAGTACTTC.

The chain couples TRBV9 to TRBJ1-6, with unresolved D. Germline V gene sequence: CDR1 SGDLS, CDR2 YYNGEE. The CDR3 is made up of 14 amino acids. V was shortened by 0 bases and J by 5 bases, with 6 bases between the two germline ends. The CDR3 coding sequence is TGTGCCAGCAGCGTAGGAGATAATAATTCACCCCTCCACTTT. It codes for CASSVGDNNSPLHF.

This clone was observed a single time. V and J are TRBV4-1 and TRBJ2-2; 11 bases are shared with TRBD2. Germline loops: CDR1 MGHRA, CDR2 YSYEKL. This CDR3 region has 15 residues. Trimming took 7 bases from V and 1 from J; bases not matched to a gene: 2. CDR3 amino acids: CASIGTSGNTGELFF. In DNA form, the CDR3 reads TGCGCCAGCATCGGGACTAGCGGGAACACCGGGGAGCTGTTTTTT.

In DNA form, the CDR3 reads TGTGCCATCAGTGAGTCTCACAGCCGAACCTACGAGCAGTACTTC. Translated, it gives CAISESHSRTYEQYF. The chain recombines TRBV10-3 with TRBJ2-7, with D uncertain. Trimming left V 0 bases short and J 2 bases short, with 11 bases between. Germline V lookup: CDR1 ENHRY, CDR2 SYGVKD. The CDR3 spans 15 residues.

The chain is built from TRBV11-3 and TRBJ2-7, with 13 bases matching TRBD2. J lost 3 bases, V lost 5 bases, and 4 bases had no gene match. The CDR3 has 15 residues. In germline, CDR1 is SGHNT, CDR2 YENEEA. This chain's CDR3 is CASSRGTSGVYEQYF. CDR3 coding DNA: TGTGCCAGCAGCCGGGGGACTAGCGGGGTCTACGAGCAGTACTTC.

The table lists this clone with a count of one. The CDR3 reads CASSYVRDRDQKNEQFF. The CDR3 DNA reads as TGTGCCAGCAGTTACGTTCGGGACAGGGATCAGAAAAATGAGCAGTTCTTC. The V call is TRBV6-2 or TRBV6-3, the J call TRBJ2-1; 9 nucleotides agree with TRBD1. The trim removed 2 bases at V and 7 bases at J, leaving 12 bases unmatched. Looked up from germline, CDR1 is MNHEY and CDR2 is SVGEGT. There are 17 residues in the CDR3.

This chain uses TRBV9 with TRBJ2-2; 10 bases fit TRBD2. The CDR3 is 16 residues long. The trim removed 4 bases at V and 1 base at J, leaving 4 bases unmatched. Germline V gene data show CDR1 as SGDLS and CDR2 as YYNGEE. CDR3 loop: CASSPRTSGNTGELFF. CDR3 coding DNA: TGTGCCAGCAGCCCCCGGACTAGCGGGAACACCGGGGAGCTGTTTTTT.

The chain joins TRBV19 to TRBJ2-7; 10 bases agree with TRBD1. CDR1 is LNHDA and CDR2 is SQIVND in the germline V gene (reference sequence). The V segment lost 3 bases and the J segment 4 bases; nucleotides outside the gene matches: 6. This CDR3 has 15 amino acids. CDR3 region: CASSMGTGVRYEQYF. For the CDR3, the DNA is TGTGCCAGTAGTATGGGGACAGGGGTTCGGTACGAGCAGTACTTC.

This clone was seen only a few times. The chain recombines TRBV7-2 with TRBJ1-1, with D unclear. V shed 5 bases and J shed 2 bases, with 12 bases lying between them. Germline-derived CDR1 and CDR2 are SGHTA and FQGNSA. CDR3 length equals 14 residues. This CDR3 is CASSARLINTEAFF. CDR3 sequence (DNA): TGTGCCAGCAGCGCCCGACTGATCAACACTGAAGCTTTCTTT.

The chain joins TRBV5-1 to TRBJ1-1, with 11 nucleotides matching TRBD1. J gave up 0 bases and V 4 bases, and 8 bases lay outside the gene matches. Germline values: CDR1 SGHRS, CDR2 YFSETQ. The CDR3 has 17 residues. The CDR3 sequence: CASSLRDRGVLNTEAFF. The CDR3, as DNA: TGCGCCAGCAGCCTCCGGGACAGGGGGGTTTTGAACACTGAAGCTTTCTTT.

The CDR3 DNA is TGTGCCAGCAGACCTACCCTGGGACAGATCACAGATACGCAGTATTTT. This gives the protein CASRPTLGQITDTQYF. V usage is TRBV5-4 and J usage is TRBJ2-3; TRBD1 matches 7 bases. In germline, CDR1 is SGHNT, CDR2 YYREEE (reference sequence). The CDR3 extends over 16 amino acids. V trimming: 5 bases; J trimming: 2 bases; junction bases outside the gene matches: 11.

This clone was detected a few times. The V call is TRBV25-1, the J call TRBJ1-1, with D uncertain. Trimming shortened V by 4 bases and J by 1 base, and 7 bases separated the two germline ends. CDR3 size: 13 residues. Germline CDR1 MGHDK, CDR2 SYGVNS. CDR3 in amino acids: CASSVLGNTEAFF. The DNA of the CDR3 is TGTGCCAGCAGTGTTCTGGGGAACACTGAAGCTTTCTTT.

The chain recombines TRBV11-2 with TRBJ2-1; 9 bases match TRBD1. The trim removed 2 bases at V and 8 bases at J, leaving 7 bases unmatched. Germline CDR1 reads SGHAT; CDR2 reads FQNNGV. The CDR3 covers 15 residues. In nucleotides, the CDR3 is TGTGCCAGCAGCTTATCGGGACAGGGTGGGGATGAGCAGTTCTTC. This encodes CASSLSGQGGDEQFF.

V gene TRBV19 combines with J gene TRBJ1-2; 7 positions match TRBD1. Germline CDR1 LNHDA, CDR2 SQIVND (reference sequence). Unmatched junction bases numbered 5, after V lost 2 bases and J lost 2 bases. CDR3 size: 15 residues. The CDR3 region has the DNA TGTGCCAGTAGTATATCGTTCAGGGGGAACTATGGCTACACCTTC. It is translated as CASSISFRGNYGYTF.

The chain couples TRBV5-8 to TRBJ2-7; the match to TRBD2 covers 7 bases. Germline-derived CDR1 and CDR2 are SGHTS and YDEGEE. This CDR3 contains 17 residues. The V and J ends lost 4 bases and 4 bases, in that order; junction bases with no gene match: 17. The CDR3 loop reads CASSDLRKRTRAYEQYF. The CDR3 DNA reads as TGTGCCAGCAGCGACCTACGGAAACGGACTAGGGCTTACGAGCAGTACTTC.

CDR3 DNA: TGTGCCAGCAGCCCCCTTAGCGGGGGGGCCCACGAGCAGTACTTC. The encoded protein is CASSPLSGGAHEQYF. The chain has TRBV5-4 and TRBJ2-7; 11 bases are shared with TRBD2. The V gene's germline CDR1 is SGHNT and CDR2 YYREEE (reference sequence). The junction had 8 bases not matched to a gene; V was cut back by 4 bases and J by 5 bases. The CDR3 spans 15 residues.

The rearrangement uses TRBV7-2 and TRBJ2-3; D possibly matches TRBD1 or TRBD2 (5 bases each). The V and J ends lost 7 bases and 4 bases respectively, with 15 bases between them. The CDR3 length is 14 residues. From germline, CDR1 is SGHTA and CDR2 FQGNSA. The CDR3 sequence: CASTPRGQADTQYF. The CDR3, as DNA: TGTGCCAGCACGCCGAGGGGCCAGGCAGATACGCAGTATTTT.

The gene calls are TRBV2 and TRBJ1-1; 7 bases are shared with TRBD1. The CDR3 totals 14 residues. V lost 7 bases and J lost 8; bases outside the gene matches: 13. Per the germline V gene, CDR1 is SNHLY and CDR2 is FYNNEI. CDR3 sequence (DNA): TGTGCCAGCACCACAGGGGTAGGGGGTTCCGAAGCTTTCTTT. Protein product: CASTTGVGGSEAFF.

The gene calls are TRBV19 and TRBJ1-1; D gene uncertain. This CDR3 is 14 amino acids long. Germline V gives CDR1 LNHDA, CDR2 SQIVND (reference sequence). With 3 bases removed from V and 0 bases from J, the gap between germline ends came to 8 bases. The DNA for the CDR3 is TGTGCCAGTAGTATTTGGTCGGTGAACACTGAAGCTTTCTTT. It yields the protein CASSIWSVNTEAFF.

The V call is TRBV24-1, the J call TRBJ2-2; TRBD2 matches 9 bases. The V and J ends lost 1 base and 5 bases, in that order; junction bases with no gene match: 4. Germline CDR1 and CDR2: KGHDR and SFDVKD. CDR3 size: 16 residues. The CDR3 loop is CATSDFSGGRTGELFF. The CDR3 DNA is TGTGCCACCAGTGATTTTAGCGGGGGTCGAACCGGGGAGCTGTTTTTT.

This clone has only one observation. The chain employs TRBV7-6 and TRBJ2-1; D tentatively reads TRBD1 or TRBD2 (5 bases each). The CDR3 extends over 14 amino acids. Germline V lookup: CDR1 SGHVS, CDR2 FNYEAQ. V gave up 3 bases and J gave up 8 bases, with 14 bases separating them. The CDR3 DNA is TGTGCCAGCAGCTTTAGCGACAGACCTCATGAGCAGTTCTTC. Amino acid sequence: CASSFSDRPHEQFF.

This clone has a handful of counts. The J gene is TRBJ1-6, the V gene TRBV19, with D possibly matching TRBD1 (5 bases). With 9 bases removed from V and 10 bases from J, the gap between germline ends came to 16 bases. This CDR3 spans 13 amino acids. Germline V gives CDR1 LNHDA, CDR2 SQIVND (reference sequence). CDR3 DNA: TGTGCCAGCGGGGGGGACTTCCAATCACCCCTCCACTTT. Encoded protein: CASGGDFQSPLHF.

The V gene is TRBV7-9, the J gene TRBJ2-1; D uncertain. The germline CDR1 and CDR2 sequences are SEHNR and FQNEAQ (reference sequence). CDR3 size: 12 residues. Trimming took off 5 bases at V and 9 bases at J, with 11 bases between the two ends. Here the CDR3 DNA reads TGTGCCAGCAGCCCCTCGGGCTCTGAGCAGTTCTTC. Its translation is CASSPSGSEQFF.

The chain uses TRBV6-1 and TRBJ1-6; no clear D. Germline CDR1 reads MNHNS; CDR2 reads SASEGT. Trimming left V 2 bases short and J 9 bases short, with 14 bases between. The CDR3 has 15 amino acids. The CDR3 here is CASSESWVKGSPLHF. CDR3 DNA: TGTGCCAGCAGTGAAAGTTGGGTCAAGGGTTCACCCCTCCACTTT.

V and J are TRBV27 and TRBJ2-1; D possibly corresponds to TRBD2 (6 bases). CDR1 and CDR2 (germline): MNHEY, SMNVEV (reference sequence). V lost 5 bases, J lost 9 bases, and 20 bases lay in between. CDR3 length: 15 residues. Here the CDR3 reads CASSPSRGGVGEQFF. CDR3 in DNA: TGTGCCAGCAGTCCGTCCCGGGGAGGCGTCGGTGAGCAGTTCTTC.

The chain uses TRBV19 and TRBJ1-1; 9 bases map to TRBD1. Looked up from germline, CDR1 is LNHDA and CDR2 is SQIVND (reference sequence). V was pared by 0 bases and J by 4 bases, with 9 bases of the junction left unmatched. The CDR3 extends over 17 amino acids. The CDR3 sequence is CASSIDLWGQGGTEAFF. In DNA, the CDR3 is TGTGCCAGTAGTATAGATCTATGGGGACAGGGAGGCACTGAAGCTTTCTTT.

The CDR3 sequence is CASSTPGQPTDTQYF. The CDR3 DNA sequence: TGTGCCAGCAGTACACCGGGACAACCCACAGATACGCAGTATTTT. The chain has TRBV6-2 or TRBV6-3 and TRBJ2-3; possibly TRBD1 for D (6 bases). This CDR3 is built from 15 residues. In germline, CDR1 is MNHEY, CDR2 SVGEGT. V shed 5 bases and J shed 2 bases, with 14 bases lying between them.

The rearrangement links TRBV27 to TRBJ2-2; D possibly corresponds to TRBD2 (5 bases). This CDR3 is 12 amino acids long. V lost 6 bases, J lost 5 bases, and 7 bases lay in between. Germline lookup yields CDR1 MNHEY and CDR2 SMNVEV (reference sequence). CDR3 region: CASSGETGELFF. The CDR3 DNA reads as TGTGCCAGCAGCGGGGAAACCGGGGAGCTGTTTTTT.

The chain recombines TRBV7-9 with TRBJ1-5; TRBD1 is a possible D gene (5 bases). Per the germline V gene, CDR1 is SEHNR and CDR2 is FQNEAQ (reference sequence). The CDR3 has 17 residues. With 1 base removed from V and 0 bases from J, the gap between germline ends came to 13 bases. The CDR3 region is CASSLVPGTDSNQPQHF. DNA of the CDR3: TGTGCCAGCAGCTTAGTCCCCGGGACCGATAGCAATCAGCCCCAGCATTTT.

CDR3 sequence: CASSRDIDTDTQYF. CDR3 DNA sequence: TGTGCCAGCTCACGAGACATAGACACAGATACGCAGTATTTT. The gene calls are TRBV18 and TRBJ2-3; D is undetermined. The ends were cut back, 4 bases at V and 2 bases at J, with 10 bases in the middle. CDR1 is KGHSH and CDR2 is LQKENI in the germline V gene. This CDR3 is 14 amino acids long.

The CDR3 DNA is TGTGCCAGCAGCGGTACGAGTACTAACTATGGCTACACCTTC. Translation: CASSGTSTNYGYTF. This chain joins TRBV9 and TRBJ1-2; D gene ambiguous. Trimming took 3 bases from V and 0 from J, leaving 9 bases between them. CDR1 is SGDLS, CDR2 YYNGEE, per germline. The CDR3 loop spans 14 amino acids. Complete variable domain (other parts from reference TRBV9 and TRBJ1-2): DSGVTQTPKHLITATGQRVTLRCSPRSGDLSVYWYQQSLDQGLQFLIQYYNGEERAKGNILERFSAQQFPDLHSELNLSSLELGDSALYFCASSGTSTNYGYTFGSGTRLTVV.